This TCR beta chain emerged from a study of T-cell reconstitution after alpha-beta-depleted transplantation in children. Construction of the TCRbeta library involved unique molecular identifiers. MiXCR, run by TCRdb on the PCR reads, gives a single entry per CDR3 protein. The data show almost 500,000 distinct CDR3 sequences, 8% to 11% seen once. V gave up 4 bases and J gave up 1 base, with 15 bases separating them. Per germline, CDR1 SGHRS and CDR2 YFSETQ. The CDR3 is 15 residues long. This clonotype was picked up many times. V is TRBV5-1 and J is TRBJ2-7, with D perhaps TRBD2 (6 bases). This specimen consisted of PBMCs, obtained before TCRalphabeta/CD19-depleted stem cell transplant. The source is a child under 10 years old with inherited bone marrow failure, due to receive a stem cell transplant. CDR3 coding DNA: TGCGCCAGCAGCCCGGACTACCTCGCTTCCTACGAGCAGTACTTC. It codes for CASSPDYLASYEQYF.